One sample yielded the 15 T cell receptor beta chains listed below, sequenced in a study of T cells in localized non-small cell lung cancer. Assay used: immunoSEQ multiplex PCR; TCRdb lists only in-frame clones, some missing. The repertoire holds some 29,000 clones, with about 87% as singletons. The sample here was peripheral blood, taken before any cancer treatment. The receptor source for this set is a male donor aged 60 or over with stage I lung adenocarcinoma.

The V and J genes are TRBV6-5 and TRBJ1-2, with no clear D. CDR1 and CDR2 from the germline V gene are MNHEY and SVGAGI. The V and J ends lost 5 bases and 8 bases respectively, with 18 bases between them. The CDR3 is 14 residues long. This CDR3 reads CASSTGAEIPGYTF. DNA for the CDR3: TGTGCCAGCAGTACCGGCGCGGAAATCCCCGGCTACACCTTC.

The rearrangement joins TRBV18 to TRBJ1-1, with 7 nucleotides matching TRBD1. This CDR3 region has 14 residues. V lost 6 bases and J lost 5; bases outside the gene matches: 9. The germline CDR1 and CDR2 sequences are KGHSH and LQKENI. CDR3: CASSPGGRETEAFF. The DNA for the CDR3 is TGTGCCAGCTCCCCAGGGGGTCGGGAAACTGAAGCTTTCTTT.

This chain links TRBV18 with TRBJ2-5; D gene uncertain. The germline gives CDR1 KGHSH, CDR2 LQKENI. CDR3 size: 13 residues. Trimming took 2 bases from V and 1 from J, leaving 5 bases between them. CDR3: CASSPSSQETQYF. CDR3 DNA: TGTGCCAGCTCACCATCCAGCCAAGAGACCCAGTACTTC. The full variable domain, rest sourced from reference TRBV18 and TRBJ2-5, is NAGVMQNPRHLVRRRGQEARLRCSPMKGHSHVYWYRQLPEEGLKFMVYLQKENIIDESGMPKERFSAEFPKEGPSILRIQQVVRGDSAAYFCASSPSSQETQYFGPGTRLLVL.

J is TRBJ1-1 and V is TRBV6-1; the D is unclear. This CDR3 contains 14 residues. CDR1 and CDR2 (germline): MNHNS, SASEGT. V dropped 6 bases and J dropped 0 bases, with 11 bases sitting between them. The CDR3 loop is CASRAGALNTEAFF. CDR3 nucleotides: TGTGCCAGCAGGGCAGGAGCCCTGAACACTGAAGCTTTCTTT.

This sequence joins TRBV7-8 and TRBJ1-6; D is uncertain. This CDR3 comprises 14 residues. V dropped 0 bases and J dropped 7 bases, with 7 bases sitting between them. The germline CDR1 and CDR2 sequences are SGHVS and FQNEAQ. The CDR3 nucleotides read TGTGCCAGCAGCTTAGCGGGTAACAATTCACCCCTCCACTTT. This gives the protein CASSLAGNNSPLHF.

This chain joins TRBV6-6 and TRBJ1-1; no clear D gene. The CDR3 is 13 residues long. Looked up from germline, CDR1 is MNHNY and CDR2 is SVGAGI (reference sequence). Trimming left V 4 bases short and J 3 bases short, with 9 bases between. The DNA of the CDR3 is TGTGCCAGCAGTTCCTATGGGGACACTGAAGCTTTCTTT. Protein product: CASSSYGDTEAFF.

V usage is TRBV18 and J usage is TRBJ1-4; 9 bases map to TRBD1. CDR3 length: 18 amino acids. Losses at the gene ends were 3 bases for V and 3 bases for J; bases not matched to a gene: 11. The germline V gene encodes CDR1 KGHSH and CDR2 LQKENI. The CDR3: CASSPTDRGFLANEKLFF. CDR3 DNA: TGTGCCAGCTCACCCACGGACAGGGGATTTTTAGCTAATGAAAAACTGTTTTTT.

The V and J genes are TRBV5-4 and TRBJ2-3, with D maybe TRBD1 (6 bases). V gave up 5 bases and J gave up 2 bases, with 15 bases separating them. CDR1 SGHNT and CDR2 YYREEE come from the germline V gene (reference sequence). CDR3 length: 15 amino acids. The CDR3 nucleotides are TGTGCCAGCAGAGAGACAGGCTTTATCACAGATACGCAGTATTTT. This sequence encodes CASRETGFITDTQYF.

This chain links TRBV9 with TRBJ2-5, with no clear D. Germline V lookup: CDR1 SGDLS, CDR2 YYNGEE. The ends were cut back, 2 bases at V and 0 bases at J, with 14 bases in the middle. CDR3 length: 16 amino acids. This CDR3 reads CASSVAGSRHQETQYF. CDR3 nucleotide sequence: TGTGCCAGCAGCGTTGCAGGCTCGCGGCACCAAGAGACCCAGTACTTC.

The CDR3: CASSLDLLREADTQYF. The CDR3 DNA reads as TGTGCCAGCAGCTTAGATCTTCTTAGGGAGGCAGATACGCAGTATTTT. The rearrangement joins TRBV11-2 to TRBJ2-3; perhaps TRBD2 as D (6 bases). V lost 0 bases, J lost 4 bases, and 14 bases lay in between. Germline values: CDR1 SGHAT, CDR2 FQNNGV. The CDR3 is made up of 16 amino acids.

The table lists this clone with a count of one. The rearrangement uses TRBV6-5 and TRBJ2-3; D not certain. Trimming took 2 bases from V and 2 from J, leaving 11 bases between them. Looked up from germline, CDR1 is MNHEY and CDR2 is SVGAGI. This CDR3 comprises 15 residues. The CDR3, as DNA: TGTGCCAGCAGTTACGCCCAAATAACCACAGATACGCAGTATTTT. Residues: CASSYAQITTDTQYF.

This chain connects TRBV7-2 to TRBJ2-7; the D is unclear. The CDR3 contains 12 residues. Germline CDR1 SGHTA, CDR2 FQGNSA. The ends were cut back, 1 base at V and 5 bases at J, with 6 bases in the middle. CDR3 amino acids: CASSLVDHEQYF. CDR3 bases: TGTGCCAGCAGCTTAGTGGACCACGAGCAGTACTTC.

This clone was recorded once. The CDR3: CASSVSGMNNEQFF. CDR3 nucleotide sequence: TGTGCCAGCAGCGTTAGCGGGATGAACAATGAGCAGTTCTTC. The chain joins TRBV9 to TRBJ2-1, with TRBD2 matching 8 bases. V was clipped by 2 bases and J by 5 bases; unmatched bases: 3. This CDR3 spans 14 amino acids. The V gene's germline CDR1 is SGDLS and CDR2 YYNGEE.

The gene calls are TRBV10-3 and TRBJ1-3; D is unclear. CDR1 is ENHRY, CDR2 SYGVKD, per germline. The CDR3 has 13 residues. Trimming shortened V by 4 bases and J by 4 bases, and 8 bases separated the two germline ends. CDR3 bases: TGTGCCATCAGTGCGGGGTTCGGAAACACCATATATTTT. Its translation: CAISAGFGNTIYF.

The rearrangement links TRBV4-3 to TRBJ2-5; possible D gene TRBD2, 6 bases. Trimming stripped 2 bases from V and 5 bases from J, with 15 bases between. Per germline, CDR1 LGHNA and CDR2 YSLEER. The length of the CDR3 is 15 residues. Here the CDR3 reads CASSQSGRGEETQYF. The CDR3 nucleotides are TGCGCCAGCAGCCAATCAGGGCGGGGAGAGGAGACCCAGTACTTC.